This is a list of T cell receptor beta chains from one sample in a study of human T cells and chemical hapten exposure. TCRdb re-called the RACE reads through MiXCR, storing one row per CDR3 protein. The sample records roughly 97,000 distinct CDR3 sequences, around 25% being singletons. The sample here was whole blood, taken in connection with sensitization to the hapten diphenylcyclopropenone (DPC). These receptors came from a man aged 35 to 55 with alopecia areata. Some clones in this sample may be carry-over from other donors' samples. Each CDR3 is given with its conserved first and last residue. The D gene is left open where the match is weak. Not every row has a clone size; where given, it reads once, few, many or a size class.

d_call	clone_size	v_call	j_call	cdr3_nt	cdr3_aa
TRBD2	NA	TRBV5-4	TRBJ2-7	TGTGCCAGCAGCCGACTAGCGAAACCCTACGAGCAGTACTTC	CASSRLAKPYEQYF
NA	few	TRBV7-8	TRBJ2-3	TGTGCCAGTACTAACCCCACAGATACGCAGTATTTT	CASTNPTDTQYF
TRBD1	NA	TRBV4-1	TRBJ1-4	TGCGCCAGCAGCCAAACCGGGACAGGGCTCGAAAAACTGTTTTTT	CASSQTGTGLEKLFF
NA	many	TRBV7-2	TRBJ2-4	TGTGCCAGCAGCTCCCCGGCAAACATTCAGTACTTC	CASSSPANIQYF
TRBD2	few	TRBV6-5	TRBJ2-5	TGTGCCAGCAGGAGCGGGGCGGAGACCCAGTACTTC	CASRSGAETQYF
NA	NA	TRBV5-1	TRBJ2-2	TGCGCCAGCAGGATGGGGCCAGGTGGGACCGGGGAGCTGTTTTTT	CASRMGPGGTGELFF
TRBD1	NA	TRBV29-1	TRBJ1-5	TGCAGCGCCGGACAGGGGGCCGGTCAGCCCCAGCATTTT	CSAGQGAGQPQHF
NA	few	TRBV12-3/TRBV12-4	TRBJ2-4	TGTGCCAGCAGCCTTGACAGGGAGGGCATTCAGTACTTC	CASSLDREGIQYF
NA	NA	TRBV20-1	TRBJ1-1	TGCAGTGCTAGTCAGGCGAACACTGAAGCTTTCTTT	CSASQANTEAFF
TRBD2	few	TRBV18	TRBJ2-7	TGTGCCAGCTCACCCGGACTAGCGAACGAGCAGTACTTC	CASSPGLANEQYF
NA	NA	TRBV4-2	TRBJ1-5	TGTGCCAGCAGCCAAGATGACATAAATCAGCCCCAGCATTTT	CASSQDDINQPQHF
NA	NA	TRBV24-1	TRBJ2-2	TGTGCCACCAGTGACCCAAGAGGCACCGGGGAGCTGTTTTTT	CATSDPRGTGELFF
NA	NA	TRBV27	TRBJ1-5	TGTGCCAGCAGTTTTTCCCAGGGTGGTCAGCCCCAGCATTTT	CASSFSQGGQPQHF
NA	NA	TRBV28	TRBJ2-5	TGTGCCAGCAGCCCTCAAGGTGTCCAAGAGACCCAGTACTTC	CASSPQGVQETQYF
NA	few	TRBV28	TRBJ1-5	TGTGCCAGCAGTCCTCTGGGGGGTCAGCCCCAGCATTTT	CASSPLGGQPQHF
NA	few	TRBV28	TRBJ2-7	TGTGCCAGCACCCCCCGAGGAACCCACTCCTACGAGCAGTACTTC	CASTPRGTHSYEQYF
TRBD2	NA	TRBV7-2	TRBJ2-3	TGTGCCAGCAGTCCTAGGGCGCTAGCGGGTAGCACAGATACGCAGTATTTT	CASSPRALAGSTDTQYF
TRBD1	NA	TRBV20-1	TRBJ2-5	TGCAGTGCTAGAATCGCCGGGACAGCCCAAGAGACCCAGTACTTC	CSARIAGTAQETQYF
NA	NA	TRBV20-1	TRBJ1-4	TGCAGTGCTAGAGATGCGGGGAAGGGGAATGAAAAACTGTTTTTT	CSARDAGKGNEKLFF
NA	NA	TRBV12-3/TRBV12-4	TRBJ2-1	TGTGCCAGCAGTTTATCCCGGGGGAACAATGAGCAGTTCTTC	CASSLSRGNNEQFF
TRBD1	few	TRBV12-3/TRBV12-4	TRBJ1-3	TGTGCCAGCAGCCGGACAGGGGACGGGCGCTCTGGAAACACCATATATTTT	CASSRTGDGRSGNTIYF
TRBD1	NA	TRBV7-2	TRBJ2-7	TGTGCCAGCAGCGTAAACAGGGGGATGAGCGAGCAGTACTTC	CASSVNRGMSEQYF
NA	NA	TRBV12-3/TRBV12-4	TRBJ2-1	TGTGCCAGCAGTGGATACAATGAGCAGTTCTTC	CASSGYNEQFF
NA	NA	TRBV6-6	TRBJ1-5	TGTGCCAGCAGTTACTTCGTGGAGGGCAATCAGCCCCAGCATTTT	CASSYFVEGNQPQHF
NA	NA	TRBV5-8	TRBJ2-3	TGTGCCAGCAGCTTGGACGGAAGCACAGATACGCAGTATTTT	CASSLDGSTDTQYF
NA	few	TRBV7-8	TRBJ2-1	TGTGCCAGCAGCACGAATTTGGGAGCTGAGCAGTTCTTC	CASSTNLGAEQFF
TRBD1	NA	TRBV12-3/TRBV12-4	TRBJ2-5	TGTGCCAGCAGTTTACAGGGGGATACCCGGGGCCAGTACTTC	CASSLQGDTRGQYF
NA	NA	TRBV14	TRBJ1-3	TGTGCCAGCAGCCAAGCGCGGAACACCATATATTTT	CASSQARNTIYF
TRBD1	NA	TRBV6-4	TRBJ1-5	TGTGCCAGCAGTGACCCCTCGATGGAGGGGGCGAGGTTCAAGAATCAGCCCCAGCATTTT	CASSDPSMEGARFKNQPQHF
NA	few	TRBV6-1	TRBJ1-2	TGTGCCAGCAGGAGACATTCACCTTATGGCTACACCTTC	CASRRHSPYGYTF
TRBD1	NA	TRBV6-8	TRBJ1-5	TGTGCCAACGCCGGGACAGTTTTCAATCAGCCCCAGCATTTT	CANAGTVFNQPQHF
NA	NA	TRBV2	TRBJ2-7	TGTGCCAGCAGACGACGTAACGAGCAGTACTTC	CASRRRNEQYF
NA	few	TRBV28	TRBJ2-1	TGTGCCAGCAGTTTAGGGTTCTACAATGAGCAGTTCTTC	CASSLGFYNEQFF
TRBD1	NA	TRBV25-1	TRBJ2-7	TGTGCCAGCAGTGAAAGGCGGGACAGGCCAAGGGTATACGAGCAGTACTTC	CASSERRDRPRVYEQYF
NA	few	TRBV2	TRBJ2-5	TGTGCCAGCAGTGAAGGGAGGGAGACCCAGTACTTC	CASSEGRETQYF
NA	NA	TRBV7-2	TRBJ1-2	TGTGCCAGCAGCGGAAAACAGGGTCCCTATGGCTACACCTTC	CASSGKQGPYGYTF
TRBD2	few	TRBV20-1	TRBJ2-7	TGCAGCAAAAGGTCAAAACCGGGACTAGCGGGAGACGAGCAGTACTTC	CSKRSKPGLAGDEQYF
TRBD2	many	TRBV15	TRBJ2-5	TGTGCCACCTCAAGCGGGAGTTGGGGAGAGACCCAGTACTTC	CATSSGSWGETQYF
TRBD1	NA	TRBV27	TRBJ2-1	TGTGCCAGCAGTCCAGGGACAGGTTGGTACAATGAGCAGTTCTTC	CASSPGTGWYNEQFF